This T cell receptor beta chain was captured in a study of T cells in Graves' hyperthyroidism and ophthalmopathy. Uncontrolled infection, other autoimmune disease, pregnancy or lactation led to exclusion. Points from the study as a whole: Ophthalmopathy and stable hyperthyroidism were told apart by a 13 V-J model.

The source material, RNA transcripts, was used to amplify TCR beta CDR3 regions. When the TCR CDR3 underwent first-round RT-PCR, the HTBI primer set was used. TCRdb re-called the multiplex PCR reads with MiXCR, one entry per CDR3 protein. This table holds 400,000 to 500,000 distinct CDR3 sequences, around an eighth found once. This clonotype has at least ten counts. Its specificity is unknown. Trimming removed 6 bases at V and 6 bases at J, with 17 bases between. CDR3 length: 14 residues. The sequence derives from a woman under 30 with Graves' hyperthyroidism. The sample consisted of blood. The rearrangement joins TRBV12-3 or TRBV12-4 to TRBJ1-1; possibly TRBD1 for D (5 bases). CDR3 sequence (DNA): TGTGCCAGCAGCTTTTTAGGGAGGGGACCTGAAGCTTTCTTT. Translation gives CASSFLGRGPEAFF.